Presented here are 14 T cell receptor beta chains from one specimen sequenced in a study of T cell responses to AZD1222 COVID-19 vaccine. The method was immunoSEQ multiplex PCR; TCRdb's version includes in-frame clones alone and lacks a portion of them. This sample has fewer than 110,000 clones, with nearly 90% found just once. The specimen comprised peripheral blood, sampled 28 days after the second AZD1222 dose. The receptors were gathered from an adult who received the AZD1222 COVID-19 vaccine.

The chain is built from TRBV7-2 and TRBJ1-4; a weak D match, TRBD1 (5 bases). The CDR3 loop spans 15 amino acids. CDR1 SGHTA and CDR2 FQGNSA come from the germline V gene. The V end lost 1 base, the J end lost 2 bases, and 8 bases lay between the germline ends. CDR3 sequence: CASSLGGRTNEKLFF. CDR3 coding DNA: TGTGCCAGCAGCTTAGGGGGGAGGACTAATGAAAAACTGTTTTTT.

The V gene is TRBV6-5, the J gene TRBJ2-3; 7 positions agree with TRBD1. With V trimmed by 6 bases and J by 3 bases, 9 bases remained unmatched. CDR1 MNHEY and CDR2 SVGAGI come from the germline V gene. The CDR3 length is 15 residues. The CDR3 sequence is CASSLYGTETDTQYF. The CDR3 region has the DNA TGTGCCAGCAGCCTATACGGGACAGAGACAGATACGCAGTATTTT.

The chain employs TRBV7-2 and TRBJ1-4; D not resolved. Trimming left V 0 bases short and J 8 bases short, with 13 bases between. Per germline, CDR1 SGHTA and CDR2 FQGNSA. The CDR3 is 15 residues long. DNA for the CDR3: TGTGCCAGCAGCTTAGCGGGGTTGGGGTCGGAAAAACTGTTTTTT. It encodes CASSLAGLGSEKLFF.

This clone was counted once. V usage is TRBV6-5 and J usage is TRBJ1-1; unclear D gene. The germline CDR1 and CDR2 sequences are MNHEY and SVGAGI. V was shortened by 6 bases and J by 7 bases, with 18 bases between the two germline ends. This CDR3 has 14 amino acids. The CDR3 region is CASSPALRFSEAFF. CDR3 nucleotides: TGTGCCAGCAGCCCGGCCCTACGGTTTAGTGAAGCTTTCTTT.

The chain has TRBV7-6 and TRBJ2-7; weak D call: TRBD1 (5 bases). Looked up from germline, CDR1 is SGHVS and CDR2 is FNYEAQ. The germline V and J ends were trimmed by 0 bases and 3 bases, with 18 bases remaining between them. The CDR3 extends over 17 amino acids. The DNA for the CDR3 is TGTGCCAGCAGCTTAGCGCGGAGCAGGGTTGAACTCTACGAGCAGTACTTC. Protein: CASSLARSRVELYEQYF.

V gene TRBV7-8 combines with J gene TRBJ2-7; D is undetermined. This CDR3 is 13 amino acids long. The germline V gene has CDR1 SGHVS and CDR2 FQNEAQ. V lost 1 base and J lost 7, with 11 bases in between. The CDR3 protein is CASSLVAAAEQYF. For the CDR3, the DNA is TGTGCCAGCAGCTTAGTAGCTGCTGCGGAGCAGTACTTC. Full variable domain (rest looked up from reference TRBV7-8 and TRBJ2-7): GAGVSQSPRYKVAKRGQDVALRCDPISGHVSLFWYQQALGQGPEFLTYFQNEAQLDKSGLPSDRFFAERPEGSVSTLKIQRTQQEDSAVYLCASSLVAAAEQYFGPGTRLTVT.

The V and J genes are TRBV24-1 and TRBJ1-1; 8 bases match TRBD1. J was trimmed by 8 bases and V by 2 bases; bases with no gene match: 3. Germline CDR1 KGHDR, CDR2 SFDVKD. The CDR3 covers 13 residues. The CDR3 sequence: CATSDWGDREAFF. CDR3 coding DNA: TGTGCCACCAGTGATTGGGGGGACAGGGAAGCTTTCTTT.

The chain joins TRBV19 to TRBJ1-5; perhaps TRBD1 as D (6 bases). Trimming shortened V by 5 bases and J by 3 bases, and 20 bases separated the two germline ends. CDR3 length: 17 amino acids. Germline assignment: CDR1 LNHDA and CDR2 SQIVND (reference sequence). The CDR3 here is CASSPLYRGADNQPQHF. The CDR3 region has the DNA TGTGCCAGTAGTCCCCTTTATCGGGGGGCGGACAATCAGCCCCAGCATTTT.

This sequence joins TRBV5-8 and TRBJ2-3; possible D gene TRBD1, 5 bases. Germline CDR1 is SGHTS and CDR2 is YDEGEE. V shed 0 bases and J shed 2 bases, with 13 bases lying between them. The CDR3 runs to 16 residues. The CDR3 is CASSLGSAGNTDTQYF. For the CDR3, the DNA is TGTGCCAGCAGCTTGGGATCGGCAGGGAACACAGATACGCAGTATTTT. The variable domain in full, completed from reference TRBV5-8 and TRBJ2-3, reads EAGVTQSPTHLIKTRGQQATLRCSPISGHTSVYWYQQALGLGLQFLLWYDEGEERNRGNFPPRFSGRQFPNYSSELNVNALELEDSALYLCASSLGSAGNTDTQYFGPGTRLTVL.

This clone was recorded only once. The chain couples TRBV12-3 or TRBV12-4 to TRBJ1-1; possible D gene TRBD1, 5 bases. The length of the CDR3 is 13 residues. Trimming shortened V by 6 bases and J by 6 bases, and 14 bases separated the two germline ends. CDR3 DNA: TGTGCCAGCAGCGTATGGGGGGAACCTGAAGCTTTCTTT. This encodes CASSVWGEPEAFF.

This chain links TRBV5-1 with TRBJ2-1, with 10 bases matching TRBD2. CDR3 length: 15 amino acids. Losses at the gene ends were 1 base for V and 6 bases for J; bases not matched to a gene: 4. Germline V CDR1 and CDR2: SGHRS, YFSETQ. The CDR3 here is CASSLNSGGANEQFF. The CDR3 bases are TGCGCCAGCAGCTTGAACAGCGGGGGGGCCAATGAGCAGTTCTTC.

This chain links TRBV6-5 with TRBJ2-1, with a tentative D call TRBD1 (6 bases). Deletions cut 4 bases from V and 0 bases from J, with 10 bases between. Germline V lookup: CDR1 MNHEY, CDR2 SVGAGI. The CDR3 has 15 amino acids. CDR3 nucleotides: TGTGCCAGCAGTTCGTCACAGGGCTCCTACAATGAGCAGTTCTTC. Its protein is CASSSSQGSYNEQFF.

This sequence joins TRBV7-2 and TRBJ2-1; 9 bases are shared with TRBD2. V gave up 6 bases and J gave up 4 bases; unmatched junction bases: 7. This CDR3 is 15 amino acids long. The germline gives CDR1 SGHTA, CDR2 FQGNSA. This CDR3 reads CASRPPSGEYNEQFF. The CDR3 DNA follows: TGTGCCAGCAGACCCCCTAGCGGGGAATACAATGAGCAGTTCTTC. Full variable domain (missing parts from reference TRBV7-2 and TRBJ2-1): GAGVSQSPSNKVTEKGKDVELRCDPISGHTALYWYRQSLGQGLEFLIYFQGNSAPDKSGLPSDRFSAERTGGSVSTLTIQRTQQEDSAVYLCASRPPSGEYNEQFFGPGTRLTVL.

The chain recombines TRBV6-5 with TRBJ1-1; 9 bases are a match to TRBD1. This CDR3 region has 15 residues. Germline V gene data show CDR1 as MNHEY and CDR2 as SVGAGI. With 6 bases clipped from V and 6 bases from J, the junction kept 11 bases outside the gene matches. CDR3 DNA: TGTGCCAGCAGCCCGGGGGACAGGGTTCGGGCTGAAGCTTTCTTT. Its protein product is CASSPGDRVRAEAFF.